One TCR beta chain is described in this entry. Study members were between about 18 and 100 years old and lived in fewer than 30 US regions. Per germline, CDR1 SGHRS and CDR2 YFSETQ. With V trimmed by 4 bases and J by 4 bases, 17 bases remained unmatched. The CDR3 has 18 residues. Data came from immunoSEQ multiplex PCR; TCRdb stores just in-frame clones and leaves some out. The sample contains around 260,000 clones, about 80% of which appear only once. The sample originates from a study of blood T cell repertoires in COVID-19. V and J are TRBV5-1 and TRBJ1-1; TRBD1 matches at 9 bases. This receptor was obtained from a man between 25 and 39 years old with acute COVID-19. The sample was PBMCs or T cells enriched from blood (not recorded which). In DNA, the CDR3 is TGCGCCAGCAGCCCAGCCCCGACAGGGGGAGGTCGAGGCACTGAAGCTTTCTTT. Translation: CASSPAPTGGGRGTEAFF.